These 2 T cell receptor beta chains came from one sample sequenced in a study of technical replicates of blood from a few donors. Data came from immunoSEQ multiplex PCR; TCRdb stores just in-frame clones and leaves some out. The table lists approximately 79,000 clones, 95% to 98% of them singletons. Sample: T cells isolated from PBMCs. These receptors all come from a human donor in good health.

The chain uses TRBV28 and TRBJ2-7, with 9 bases that match TRBD2. V gave up 3 bases and J gave up 5 bases; unmatched junction bases: 5. CDR3 length: 14 amino acids. Germline V gene data show CDR1 as MDHEN and CDR2 as SYDVKM. The CDR3 is CASSFSGRGDEQYF. The CDR3 DNA is TGTGCCAGCAGTTTTAGCGGGAGAGGGGACGAGCAGTACTTC.

The V and J genes are TRBV6-6 and TRBJ1-1; no reliable D call. In germline, CDR1 is MNHNY, CDR2 SVGAGI (reference sequence). V shed 5 bases and J shed 2 bases, with 6 bases lying between them. The CDR3 is 12 amino acids. This CDR3 is CASSQINTEAFF. CDR3 DNA sequence: TGTGCCAGCAGTCAGATAAACACTGAAGCTTTCTTT.